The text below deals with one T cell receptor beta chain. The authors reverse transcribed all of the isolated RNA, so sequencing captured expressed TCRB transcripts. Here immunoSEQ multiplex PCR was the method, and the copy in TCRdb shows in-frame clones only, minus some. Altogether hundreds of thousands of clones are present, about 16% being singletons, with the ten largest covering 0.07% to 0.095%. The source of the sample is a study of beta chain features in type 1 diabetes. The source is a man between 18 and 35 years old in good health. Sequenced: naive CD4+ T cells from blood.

CDR3 DNA sequence: TGTGCCAGCAGCCTGGGACAGGGGCCCGGGGAGCTGTTTTTT. It specifies CASSLGQGPGELFF. J is TRBJ2-2 and V is TRBV13; 10 bases match TRBD1. In germline, CDR1 is PRHDT, CDR2 FYEKMQ (reference sequence). The CDR3 length is 14 residues. Trimming took 5 bases from V and 6 from J; bases not matched to a gene: 3.